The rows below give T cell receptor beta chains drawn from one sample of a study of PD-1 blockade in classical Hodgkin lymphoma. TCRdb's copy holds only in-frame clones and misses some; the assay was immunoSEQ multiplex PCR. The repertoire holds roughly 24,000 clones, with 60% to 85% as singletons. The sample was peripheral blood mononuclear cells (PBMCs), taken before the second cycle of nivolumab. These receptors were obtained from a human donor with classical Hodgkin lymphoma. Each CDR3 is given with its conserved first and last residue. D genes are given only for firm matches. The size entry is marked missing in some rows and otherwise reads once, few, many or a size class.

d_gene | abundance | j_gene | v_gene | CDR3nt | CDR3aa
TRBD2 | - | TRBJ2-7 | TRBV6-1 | TGTGCCAGCAGTAGCGGGGCCACCTACGAGCAGTACTTC | CASSSGATYEQYF
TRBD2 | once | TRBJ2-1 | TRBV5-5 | TGTGCCAGCAGCTTGAGGACTAGCGGGTGGAACTACAATGAGCAGTTCTTC | CASSLRTSGWNYNEQFF
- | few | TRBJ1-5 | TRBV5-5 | TGTGCCAGCAGCTCCCGACAGCCCGATCAGCCCCAGCATTTT | CASSSRQPDQPQHF
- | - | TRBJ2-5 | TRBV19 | TGTGCCAGTAGTGTTGGGATCCGAGAGACCCAGTACTTC | CASSVGIRETQYF
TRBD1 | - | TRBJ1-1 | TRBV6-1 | TGTGCCAGCAGTGAAGGGACAGGGGGGACTGAAGCTTTCTTT | CASSEGTGGTEAFF
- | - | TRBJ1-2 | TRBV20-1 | TGCAGTGCCACCCGTGATGGCTACACCTTC | CSATRDGYTF
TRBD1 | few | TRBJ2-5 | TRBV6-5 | TGTGCCAGCAGTAGGGACAGGGAAGAGACCCAGTACTTC | CASSRDREETQYF
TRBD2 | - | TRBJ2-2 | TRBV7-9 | TGTGCCAGCAGCCCCCGGACTAGCGGGAGAGGCGCCACCGGGGAGCTGTTTTTT | CASSPRTSGRGATGELFF
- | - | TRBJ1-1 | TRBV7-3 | TGTGCCAGCAGCTTACAGGTGAACACTGAAGCTTTCTTT | CASSLQVNTEAFF
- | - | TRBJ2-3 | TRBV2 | TGTGCCAGCAGTGAAGCGCGACCGGGGGGCACAGATACGCAGTATTTT | CASSEARPGGTDTQYF
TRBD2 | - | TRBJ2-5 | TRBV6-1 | TGTGCCAGCAGTGAAGCGTCGGCTAGCGGGAGGGGACAGACCCAGTACTTC | CASSEASASGRGQTQYF
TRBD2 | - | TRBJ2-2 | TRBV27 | TGTGCCAGCAGTCCGCAGCTAGCGGGAGTAGGTGGGGAGCTGTTTTTT | CASSPQLAGVGGELFF
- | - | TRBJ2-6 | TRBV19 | TGTGCCAGTAGTAAGTACCTGAGTGGGGCCAACGTCCTGACTTTC | CASSKYLSGANVLTF
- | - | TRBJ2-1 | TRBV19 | TGTGCCAGTAGTAGCGGTTATTACAATGAGCAGTTCTTC | CASSSGYYNEQFF
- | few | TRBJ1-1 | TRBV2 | TGTGCCAGCAGCCCCGAGATCGGGAACACTGAAGCTTTCTTT | CASSPEIGNTEAFF
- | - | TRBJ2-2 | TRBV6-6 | TGTGCCAGCAGTTACTCAAGGGTGAATGGGGAGCTGTTTTTT | CASSYSRVNGELFF
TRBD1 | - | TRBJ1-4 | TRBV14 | TGTGCCAGCAGCCAAGTACCAAAGACAGGGTTTGTGTCAACTAATGAAAAACTGTTTTTT | CASSQVPKTGFVSTNEKLFF
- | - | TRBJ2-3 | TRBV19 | TGTGCCAGTAGTACCTCGGACTATTCCGCGCAGTATTTT | CASSTSDYSAQYF
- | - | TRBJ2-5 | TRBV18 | TGTGCCAGCTCCAGAGACATCGGTCGCCCAGAGACCCAGTACTTC | CASSRDIGRPETQYF
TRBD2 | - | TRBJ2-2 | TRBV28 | TGTGCCGCCCTTTCCGCGGGAGGCACCGGGGAGCTGTTTTTT | CAALSAGGTGELFF
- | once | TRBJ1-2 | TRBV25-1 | TGTGCCAGCAGTGGGCAGTGGGCAAACTATGGCTACACCTTC | CASSGQWANYGYTF
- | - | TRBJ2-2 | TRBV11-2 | TGTGCCAGCAGCTCCTGGACAGTGAACACCGGGGAGCTGTTTTTT | CASSSWTVNTGELFF
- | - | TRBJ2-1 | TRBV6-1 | TGTGCCAGCAGTGAATTGGGGTACAATGAGCAGTTCTTC | CASSELGYNEQFF
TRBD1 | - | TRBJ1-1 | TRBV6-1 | TGTGCCAGCAGTGTCCTACAGGGGAGTTGGACTGAAGCTTTCTTT | CASSVLQGSWTEAFF
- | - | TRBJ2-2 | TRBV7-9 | TGTGCCAGCAGAGGTTCCGGGGCTAACACCGGGGAGCTGTTTTTT | CASRGSGANTGELFF
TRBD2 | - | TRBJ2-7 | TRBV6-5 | TGTGCCAGCAGAAGAACCAGCGGGAAGCTCGAGCAGTACTTC | CASRRTSGKLEQYF
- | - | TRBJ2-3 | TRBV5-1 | TGCGCCAGCAGCTTGGGGAGGGGGACAGATACGCAGTATTTT | CASSLGRGTDTQYF
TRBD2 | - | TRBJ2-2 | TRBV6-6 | TGTGCCAGCCGGACTAGCGGGAGCGTCGGGGAGCTGTTTTTT | CASRTSGSVGELFF
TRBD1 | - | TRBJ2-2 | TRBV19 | TGTGCCAGTAGCGGGACAGGGCACACCGGGGAGCTGTTTTTT | CASSGTGHTGELFF
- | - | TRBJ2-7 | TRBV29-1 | TGCAGCGTTGCTGGGGGGCGGAACGAGCAGTACTTC | CSVAGGRNEQYF
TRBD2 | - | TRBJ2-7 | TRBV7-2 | TGTGCCAGCAGCTTAAGGGGTTCTAGCGGCAACTACGAGCAGTACTTC | CASSLRGSSGNYEQYF
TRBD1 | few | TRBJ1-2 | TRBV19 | TGTGCCAGTAGTTCAAGGGACAGAGCTAACTATGGCTACACCTTC | CASSSRDRANYGYTF
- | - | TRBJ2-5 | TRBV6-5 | TGTGCCAGCAGTTACGGTGGCAGTAAAGAGACCCAGTACTTC | CASSYGGSKETQYF
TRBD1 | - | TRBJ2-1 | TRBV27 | TGTGCCAGCAGCCCCTGGACAGGGGGCTCCTACAATGAGCAGTTCTTC | CASSPWTGGSYNEQFF
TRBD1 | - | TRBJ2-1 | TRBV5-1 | TGCGCCAGCAGCGCGGGACAGGAGCACAATGAGCAGTTCTTC | CASSAGQEHNEQFF
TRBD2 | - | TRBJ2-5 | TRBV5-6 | TGTGCCAGCAGCTCCGGGACTAGCGGCATTAGACCGCAGTACTTC | CASSSGTSGIRPQYF
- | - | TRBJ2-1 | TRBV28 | TGTGCCAGCAGTTTGGGGTACGGGCAGTTCTTC | CASSLGYGQFF
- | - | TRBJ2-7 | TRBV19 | TGTGCCAGTAGTACCGACAGGTTCCACGAGCAGTACTTC | CASSTDRFHEQYF
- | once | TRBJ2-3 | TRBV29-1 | TGCAGCGTTGAATTTATGGGATCCAGGGATACGCAGTATTTT | CSVEFMGSRDTQYF
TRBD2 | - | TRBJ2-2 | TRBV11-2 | TGTGCCAGCAACAGCGGGAGGAACACCGGGGAGCTGTTTTTT | CASNSGRNTGELFF
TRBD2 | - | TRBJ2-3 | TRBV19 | TGTGCCAGTAGCACTAGCGGGCCCAGCACAGATACGCAGTATTTT | CASSTSGPSTDTQYF
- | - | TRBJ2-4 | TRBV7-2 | TGTGCCAGCAGCCCCCTGATAGCCAAAAACATTCAGTACTTC | CASSPLIAKNIQYF